One sample yielded the 31 T cell receptor beta chains listed below, sequenced in a study of CD8 T cells in ankylosing spondylitis. Findings of the study overall: The study identified a TCR beta motif of under ten highly homologous variants that appeared characteristic of ankylosing spondylitis blood.

The antigens of these receptors remain unknown. TCRdb processed the 5' RACE reads anew with MiXCR; each CDR3 protein has one entry. This table has 450,000 to 550,000 distinct CDR3 sequences, about 5.2% appearing once. The specimen sequenced was blood, either unsorted or a sorted T cell fraction (not recorded which). The receptors originated from a male donor with ankylosing spondylitis.

This clonotype showed up many times. The chain recombines TRBV29-1 with TRBJ2-1; 11 nucleotides align to TRBD1. Germline V gene lookup returns CDR1 SQVTM and CDR2 ANQGSEA. The CDR3 consists of 12 residues. V lost 8 bases and J lost 7; bases outside the gene matches: 4. CDR3 bases: TGCAGCTCTGGACAGGGGGCTAATGAGCAGTTCTTC. This translates into CSSGQGANEQFF.

This clonotype appeared many times. V and J are TRBV18 and TRBJ1-6; no reliable D call. V gave up 3 bases and J gave up 0 bases, with 6 bases separating them. Per the germline V gene, CDR1 is KGHSH and CDR2 is LQKENI. This CDR3 is 15 amino acids long. In nucleotides, the CDR3 is TGTGCCAGCTCACCTGCCAGCTCCTATAATTCACCCCTCCACTTT. It codes for CASSPASSYNSPLHF.

This clonotype was seen ten or more times. The V call is TRBV20-1, the J call TRBJ2-7; 8 bases fit TRBD1. V shed 5 bases, J shed 0 bases, and the junction held 6 bases outside the gene matches. The CDR3 has 14 residues. Germline CDR1 DFQATT, CDR2 SNEGSKA (reference sequence). The CDR3 spells CSAGATGASYEQYF. DNA for the CDR3: TGCAGTGCTGGGGCGACAGGGGCCTCCTACGAGCAGTACTTC.

This clonotype was seen many times. The chain couples TRBV28 to TRBJ1-1, with no clear D. Trimming took 10 bases from V and 11 from J, leaving 23 bases between them. CDR1 MDHEN and CDR2 SYDVKM come from the germline V gene. CDR3 length: 13 amino acids. Here the CDR3 DNA reads TGTGCCACCTCTTGGCCCAGGCCCGCAGAGGCTTTCTTT. Protein product: CATSWPRPAEAFF.

The sample holds many counts of this clonotype. The chain has TRBV6-1 and TRBJ1-1; 7 bases align to TRBD1. The ends lost 8 bases at V and 1 base at J; junction bases unmatched: 7. The CDR3 sequence is 14 residues long. From germline, CDR1 is MNHNS and CDR2 SASEGT. CDR3 bases: TGTGCCAGCGAGACAAGGGGGCCGAACACTGAAGCTTTCTTT. This codes for CASETRGPNTEAFF.

This clonotype was found many times. The CDR3 reads CAISESEINLNSPLHF. CDR3 DNA sequence: TGTGCCATCAGTGAGTCAGAGATCAACCTTAATTCACCCCTCCACTTT. This chain uses TRBV10-3 with TRBJ1-6; no definite D call. Germline CDR1 and CDR2: ENHRY and SYGVKD. The V and J ends lost 0 bases and 6 bases respectively, with 12 bases between them. The length of the CDR3 is 16 residues.

This clonotype was seen repeatedly, ten times or more. The chain recombines TRBV5-1 with TRBJ1-1; TRBD1 aligns across 7 bases. V gave up 1 base and J gave up 3 bases; unmatched junction bases: 3. CDR1 is SGHRS and CDR2 is YFSETQ in the germline V gene. This CDR3 comprises 14 residues. CDR3 sequence (DNA): TGCGCCAGCAGCTTGCAAACAGGGGACACTGAAGCTTTCTTT. It encodes CASSLQTGDTEAFF. The variable domain in full, completed from reference TRBV5-1 and TRBJ1-1, reads KAGVTQTPRYLIKTRGQQVTLSCSPISGHRSVSWYQQTPGQGLQFLFEYFSETQRNKGNFPGRFSGRQFSNSRSEMNVSTLELGDSALYLCASSLQTGDTEAFFGQGTRLTVV.

The chain has TRBV14 and TRBJ2-7; D possibly corresponds to TRBD2 (5 bases). In germline, CDR1 is SGHDN, CDR2 FVKESK. The CDR3 is made up of 15 amino acids. Trimming removed 5 bases at V and 0 bases at J, with 14 bases between. CDR3 bases: TGTGCCAGCAGCTCCCTCAGGACTCACTCCTACGAGCAGTACTTC. Its translation is CASSSLRTHSYEQYF.

This clonotype has ten or more counts. The chain joins TRBV12-3 or TRBV12-4 to TRBJ1-2; no clear D gene. The V and J ends lost 5 bases and 4 bases respectively, with 17 bases between them. This CDR3 spans 15 amino acids. The CDR3: CASSPRMLQLYGYTF. The DNA of the CDR3 is TGTGCCAGCAGTCCCAGAATGTTACAACTCTATGGCTACACCTTC.

This clonotype was observed a few times. The rearrangement uses TRBV5-4 and TRBJ2-5, with 10 bases aligning to TRBD2. The CDR3 length is 17 residues. V trimming: 0 bases; J trimming: 5 bases; junction bases outside the gene matches: 10. Germline CDR1 SGHNT, CDR2 YYREEE (reference sequence). The CDR3 nucleotides are TGTGCCAGCAGCTTGGGCCCAGCGGGGGGGCGGAGCGAGACCCAGTACTTC. This encodes CASSLGPAGGRSETQYF.

This clonotype was recorded many times. This chain links TRBV20-1 with TRBJ1-2; 7 nucleotides line up with TRBD1. In germline, CDR1 is DFQATT, CDR2 SNEGSKA (reference sequence). Trimming removed 3 bases from V and 7 bases from J; junction bases left unmatched: 17. This CDR3 has 16 residues. The DNA of the CDR3 is TGCAGTGCTAGCTCCTGGGACAGACCCAAAGGCGGTGGCTACACCTTC. It codes for CSASSWDRPKGGGYTF.

This clonotype was observed at least ten times. The chain links TRBV6-1 to TRBJ1-6; D is unclear. Trimming cost V 2 bases and J 14 bases, with 16 bases left between them. The CDR3 spans 14 residues. Germline V gene data show CDR1 as MNHNS and CDR2 as SASEGT. This chain's CDR3 is CASSEIVQIGSLHF. The DNA of the CDR3 is TGTGCCAGCAGTGAAATAGTCCAGATAGGGTCCCTCCACTTT.

Details on this clonotype: A read error may explain this, as a much larger clone is one base away. The CDR3 end shows no conserved phenylalanine or tryptophan, and so a read error is likely. This chain uses TRBV29-1 with TRBJ2-2; D perhaps matches TRBD2 (6 bases). This CDR3 region has 13 residues. Germline V CDR1 and CDR2: SQVTM, ANQGSEA. V gave up 4 bases and J gave up 7 bases, with 13 bases separating them. The CDR3, as DNA: TGCAGCGTTGTTCCGGGGGAAGTCGGGGAGCTGTTTCTT. Its translation is CSVVPGEVGELFL.

The sample holds many counts of this clonotype. J is TRBJ1-3 and V is TRBV29-1; D call uncertain. Germline V lookup: CDR1 SQVTM, CDR2 ANQGSEA. Trimming cost V 4 bases and J 4 bases, with 14 bases left between them. The CDR3 has 14 amino acids. As DNA, the CDR3 is TGCAGCGTTGCAGAGGGCTCATGGGGAAACACCATATATTTT. Its translation: CSVAEGSWGNTIYF.

This clonotype turned up a few times. The chain recombines TRBV25-1 with TRBJ2-3; no clear D gene. The germline gives CDR1 MGHDK, CDR2 SYGVNS. The CDR3 contains 13 residues. V was clipped by 1 base and J by 5 bases, with 7 bases between them. The CDR3, as DNA: TGTGCCAGCAGTGAATCTGGGTTAGATACGCAGTATTTT. This codes for CASSESGLDTQYF. The variable domain in full, with the rest retrieved from reference TRBV25-1 and TRBJ2-3, is EADIYQTPRYLVIGTGKKITLECSQTMGHDKMYWYQQDPGMELHLIHYSYGVNSTEKGDLSSESTVSRIRTEHFPLTLESARPSHTSQYLCASSESGLDTQYFGPGTRLTVL.

This clonotype was detected many times. The chain combines TRBV20-1 with TRBJ2-1, with 7 positions matching TRBD2. The V and J ends lost 3 bases and 4 bases, in that order; junction bases with no gene match: 9. The germline gives CDR1 DFQATT, CDR2 SNEGSKA (reference sequence). This CDR3 spans 15 amino acids. CDR3 protein: CSARGLISGYNEQFF. Written as DNA, the CDR3 is TGCAGTGCTAGGGGACTAATTAGCGGTTACAATGAGCAGTTCTTC.

This clonotype occurred a few times. The rearrangement joins TRBV20-1 to TRBJ2-7, with 10 bases aligning to TRBD2. Looked up from germline, CDR1 is DFQATT and CDR2 is SNEGSKA (reference sequence). The CDR3 runs to 15 residues. J gave up 5 bases and V 2 bases, and 9 bases lay outside the gene matches. CDR3 sequence reads: CSARNPGLAGDEQYF. The DNA of the CDR3 is TGCAGTGCTAGAAATCCGGGGCTAGCGGGAGACGAGCAGTACTTC.

This clonotype was seen at least ten times. The chain joins TRBV29-1 to TRBJ1-1, with unresolved D. Trimming left V 5 bases short and J 7 bases short, with 14 bases between. Germline V gene lookup returns CDR1 SQVTM and CDR2 ANQGSEA. CDR3 size: 12 residues. CDR3 residues: CSVRRERGEAFF. In DNA form, the CDR3 reads TGCAGCGTTCGGAGGGAAAGAGGTGAAGCTTTCTTT. Using reference TRBV29-1 and TRBJ1-1 for the parts outside the CDR3, the full variable domain is SAVISQKPSRDICQRGTSLTIQCQVDSQVTMMFWYRQQPGQSLTLIATANQGSEATYESGFVIDKFPISRPNLTFSTLTVSNMSPEDSSIYLCSVRRERGEAFFGQGTRLTVV.

With regard to this clonotype: A much more abundant neighbour one base away suggests this may be a read error. The chain links TRBV7-9 to TRBJ2-1; the match to TRBD2 covers 8 bases. The J segment lost 14 bases and the V segment lost 7 bases, leaving 10 bases of the junction unmatched. Germline values: CDR1 SEHNR, CDR2 FQNEAQ (reference sequence). The CDR3 covers 12 residues. In DNA, the CDR3 is TGTGCCAGCATCGCCGCGGGACTAGAAGAGTTCTTC. Its translation: CASIAAGLEEFF. Combining the CDR3 with reference TRBV7-9 and TRBJ2-1 gives the whole variable domain DTGVSQNPRHKITKRGQNVTFRCDPISEHNRLYWYRQTLGQGPEFLTYFQNEAQLEKSRLLSDRFSAERPKGSFSTLEIQRTEQGDSAMYLCASIAAGLEEFFGPGTRLTVL.

Ten or more counts support this clonotype. The chain recombines TRBV28 with TRBJ1-3; 7 nucleotides align to TRBD1. Looked up from germline, CDR1 is MDHEN and CDR2 is SYDVKM. Trimming took 7 bases from V and 4 from J; bases not matched to a gene: 16. The CDR3 runs 17 residues. The CDR3 protein is CASTFYTSTGFGNTIYF. As DNA, the CDR3 is TGTGCCAGCACCTTCTACACCTCGACAGGGTTCGGAAACACCATATATTTT.

This clonotype showed up many times. This rearrangement joins TRBV5-1 to TRBJ1-4; maybe TRBD1 (5 bases). This CDR3 has 14 amino acids. The germline gives CDR1 SGHRS, CDR2 YFSETQ. Trimming took 3 bases from V and 8 from J, leaving 14 bases between them. CDR3 protein: CASSSGPRGEKLFF. The CDR3 bases are TGCGCCAGCAGCTCGGGTCCGCGGGGCGAAAAACTGTTTTTT.

This clonotype was detected ten times or more. The J gene is TRBJ1-4, the V gene TRBV27; TRBD1 aligns across 9 bases. J lost 8 bases, V lost 1 base, and 5 bases had no gene match. The germline V gene encodes CDR1 MNHEY and CDR2 SMNVEV (reference sequence). The CDR3 covers 15 residues. The DNA of the CDR3 is TGTGCCAGCAGTTTATTTGGGACAGGGTACGAAAAACTGTTTTTT. Residues: CASSLFGTGYEKLFF.

This clonotype has a count of ten or more. The chain combines TRBV4-3 with TRBJ2-1, with a possible D match to TRBD2 (5 bases). Germline CDR1 and CDR2: LGHNA and YSLEER. The CDR3 has 16 residues. The germline V and J ends were trimmed by 0 bases and 7 bases, with 16 bases remaining between them. The CDR3 here is CASSQDRGFVGNEQFF. For the CDR3, the DNA is TGCGCCAGCAGCCAAGATCGAGGGTTTGTGGGGAATGAGCAGTTCTTC.

This clonotype was recorded at least ten times. The chain recombines TRBV7-9 with TRBJ1-3, with TRBD1 as a possible D gene (6 bases). CDR1 is SEHNR and CDR2 is FQNEAQ in the germline V gene (reference sequence). V was cut by 0 bases and J by 4 bases, with 16 bases left in between. The CDR3 is 17 amino acids. The CDR3 region is CASSLARGPEGGNTIYF. The DNA of the CDR3 is TGTGCCAGCAGCTTAGCGCGGGGGCCCGAGGGCGGAAACACCATATATTTT.

The table lists this clonotype with a few counts. The chain joins TRBV19 to TRBJ1-5; D remains ambiguous. This CDR3 region has 17 residues. V lost 3 bases, J lost 0 bases, and 15 bases lay in between. Germline loops: CDR1 LNHDA, CDR2 SQIVND (reference sequence). The CDR3 region is CASSMPSNGVSNQPQHF. As DNA, the CDR3 is TGTGCCAGTAGTATGCCAAGCAACGGGGTTAGCAATCAGCCCCAGCATTTT.

J is TRBJ2-3 and V is TRBV6-1, with D tentatively TRBD1 or TRBD2 (6 bases each). Trimming stripped 6 bases from V and 2 bases from J, with 12 bases between. CDR1 is MNHNS and CDR2 is SASEGT in the germline V gene. The CDR3 has 14 residues. The CDR3 region is CASRKTGATDTQYF. The CDR3, as DNA: TGTGCCAGCAGAAAAACGGGGGCCACAGATACGCAGTATTTT.

This clonotype was found many times. The gene calls are TRBV6-2 or TRBV6-3 and TRBJ1-2; D not certain. The CDR3 sequence is 14 residues long. Per germline, CDR1 MNHEY and CDR2 SVGEGT. Trimming removed 0 bases at V and 1 base at J, with 6 bases between. CDR3 nucleotide sequence: TGTGCCAGCAGTTACTCGCGTGGTAACTATGGCTACACCTTC. Translation: CASSYSRGNYGYTF.

This clonotype was observed a handful of times. The V call is TRBV10-3, the J call TRBJ2-7; TRBD1 might be the D (6 bases). V lost 6 bases, J lost 4 bases, and 10 bases lay in between. The CDR3 has 12 residues. Looked up from germline, CDR1 is ENHRY and CDR2 is SYGVKD. CDR3 sequence: CAIRETGYEQYF. The CDR3 DNA reads TGTGCCATCAGGGAAACAGGGTACGAGCAGTACTTC.

The chain employs TRBV6-5 and TRBJ2-3; TRBD2 aligns across 10 bases. The CDR3 has 16 residues. Germline CDR1 and CDR2: MNHEY and SVGAGI. Trimming at V came to 0 bases and at J to 8 bases, leaving 8 bases not matched to a gene. Written as DNA, the CDR3 is TGTGCCAGCAGTTACTCTCCGGGACTAGCGAGCAGTACGCAGTATTTT. This codes for CASSYSPGLASSTQYF.

This clonotype was seen many times. The chain links TRBV29-1 to TRBJ1-5, with 7 bases identical to TRBD1. CDR3 length: 14 amino acids. V shed 6 bases, J shed 5 bases, and the junction held 10 bases outside the gene matches. The V gene's germline CDR1 is SQVTM and CDR2 ANQGSEA. The CDR3 here is CSVRRGGADQPQHF. As DNA, the CDR3 is TGCAGCGTGCGGAGAGGGGGCGCCGATCAGCCCCAGCATTTT.

The table lists this clonotype with many counts. Here the CDR3 DNA reads TGTGCCAGCAGCCAGACAGGGGGGGATTCACCCCTCCACTTT. The encoded protein is CASSQTGGDSPLHF. V usage is TRBV3-1 and J usage is TRBJ1-6; 9 bases fit TRBD1. Germline V CDR1 and CDR2: LGHDT, YNNKEL (reference sequence). After removal of 3 bases from V and 8 bases from J, the junction contained 2 bases not matched to a gene. The CDR3 totals 14 residues.